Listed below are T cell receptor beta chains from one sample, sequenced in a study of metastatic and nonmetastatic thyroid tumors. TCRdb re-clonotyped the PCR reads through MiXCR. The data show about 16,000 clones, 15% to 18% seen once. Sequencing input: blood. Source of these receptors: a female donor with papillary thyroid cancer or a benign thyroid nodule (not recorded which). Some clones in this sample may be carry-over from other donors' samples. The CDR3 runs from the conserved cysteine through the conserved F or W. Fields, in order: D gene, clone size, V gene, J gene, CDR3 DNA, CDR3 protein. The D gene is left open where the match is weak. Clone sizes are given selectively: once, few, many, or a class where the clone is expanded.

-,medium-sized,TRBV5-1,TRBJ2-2,TGCGCCAGCAGCTCTTCAGGGGTTGGCGGGGAGCTGTTTTTT,CASSSSGVGGELFF
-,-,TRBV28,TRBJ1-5,TGTGCCAGCAGTTTTTTGGTCGGAGGGAATCAGCCCCAGCATTTT,CASSFLVGGNQPQHF
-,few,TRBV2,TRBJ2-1,TGTGCCAGCAGTGAAGCAGGACTTAACAATGAGCAGTTCTTC,CASSEAGLNNEQFF
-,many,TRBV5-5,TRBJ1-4,TGTGCCAGCAGCTTCACGGGGTCTGAAAAACTGTTTTTT,CASSFTGSEKLFF
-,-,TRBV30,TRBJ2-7,TGTGCCTGGAGGGACCGGGACTTCTCCTACGAGCAGTACTTC,CAWRDRDFSYEQYF
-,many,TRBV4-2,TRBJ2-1,TGTGCCAGCAGCCGAGGATCCGGGACGCAATACAATGAGCAGTTCTTC,CASSRGSGTQYNEQFF
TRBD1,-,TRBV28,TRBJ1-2,TGTGCCAGCAGCTTCGCATTAGGGGGCTCAGGCTACACCTTC,CASSFALGGSGYTF
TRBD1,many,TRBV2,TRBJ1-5,TGTGCCAGCAGCTTCGGACAGGGGAGCAATCAGCCCCAGCATTTT,CASSFGQGSNQPQHF
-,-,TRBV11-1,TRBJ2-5,TGTGCCAGCAGCACGAGGATCGAGAAACAGGGCCCCAAAGAGACCCAGTACTTC,CASSTRIEKQGPKETQYF
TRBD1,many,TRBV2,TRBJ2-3,TGTGCCAGCAGTTCAGGACAGGGCACTAGCACAGATACGCAGTATTTT,CASSSGQGTSTDTQYF
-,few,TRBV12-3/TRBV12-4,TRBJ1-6,TGTGCCAGCAGTTTTGGGCCAGGGGTTAATTCACCCCTCCACTTT,CASSFGPGVNSPLHF
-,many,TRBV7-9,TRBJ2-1,TGTGCCAGCAGCTGGCCAAGCAATGAGCAGTTCTTC,CASSWPSNEQFF
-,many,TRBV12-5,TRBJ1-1,TGTGCTAGTGGTTCCCATGGGACGAAGAACACTGAAGCTTTCTTT,CASGSHGTKNTEAFF
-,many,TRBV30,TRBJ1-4,TGTGCCTGGAGTGTAAGACAGGCGGGTGAAAAACTGTTTTTT,CAWSVRQAGEKLFF
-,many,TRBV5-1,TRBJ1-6,TGCGCCAGCAGCTTGGACGGGAATTCACCCCTCCACTTT,CASSLDGNSPLHF
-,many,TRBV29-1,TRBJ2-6,TGCAGCGCTAGGATTTGGTCCCGCTCTGGGGCCAACGTCCTGACTTTC,CSARIWSRSGANVLTF
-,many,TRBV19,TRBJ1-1,TGTGCCAGTATCGAAACGGGCAGGAACACTGAAGCTTTCTTT,CASIETGRNTEAFF
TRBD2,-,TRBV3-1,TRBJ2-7,TGTGCCAGCAGCCATCTGGGACTAGGCTACGAGCAGTACTTC,CASSHLGLGYEQYF
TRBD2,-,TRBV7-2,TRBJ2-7,TGTGCCAGCAGCCCAGTCGGGGGGTCCTACGAGCAGTACTTC,CASSPVGGSYEQYF
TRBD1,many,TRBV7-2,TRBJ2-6,TGTGCCAGCAGCCCAGGGGGCGCTGGGGCCAACGTCCTGACTTTC,CASSPGGAGANVLTF
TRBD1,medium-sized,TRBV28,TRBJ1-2,TGTGCCAGCAGTGTGGGGGACAGGATCTATGGCTACACCTTC,CASSVGDRIYGYTF
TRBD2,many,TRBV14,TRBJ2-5,TGTGCCAGCAGCCAAGAGCGGGGGCAAGAGACCCAGTACTTC,CASSQERGQETQYF
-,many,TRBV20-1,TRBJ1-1,TGCAGTGCTACGAGGGTTCTTGGAAACACTGAAGCTTTCTTT,CSATRVLGNTEAFF
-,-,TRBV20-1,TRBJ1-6,TGCAGTGCTAGAGAGCTGATCGCTGCGGATTCACCCCTCCACTTT,CSARELIAADSPLHF
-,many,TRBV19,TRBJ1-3,TGTGCCAGTAGTACGACAGTCTCTGGAAACACCATATATTTT,CASSTTVSGNTIYF
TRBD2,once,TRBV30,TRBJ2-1,TGTGCCTGGAAGGGTAGCGGGAGCGGAGAGCAGTTCTTC,CAWKGSGSGEQFF
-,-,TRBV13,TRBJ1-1,TGTGCCAGCAGCTTAGAGGGCCTGATGAACACTGAAGCTTTCTTT,CASSLEGLMNTEAFF
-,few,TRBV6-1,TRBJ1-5,TGTGCCAGCTCTTTGAATCAGGGTGACAATCAGCCCCAGCATTTT,CASSLNQGDNQPQHF
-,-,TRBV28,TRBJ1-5,TGTGCCAGCAGTTACAGGTATCAGCCCCAGCATTTT,CASSYRYQPQHF
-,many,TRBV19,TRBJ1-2,TGTGCCAGTAGTCTAAGGGACTTACGGTCTGGCTACACCTTC,CASSLRDLRSGYTF
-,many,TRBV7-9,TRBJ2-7,TGTGCCAGCAGCTTAGACCAGGGTTCCGAGCAGTACTTC,CASSLDQGSEQYF
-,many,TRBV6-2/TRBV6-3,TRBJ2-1,TGTGCCAGCAGTTACCCCCTCGATGGATCTTTAGGTTCCTACAATGAGCAGTTCTTC,CASSYPLDGSLGSYNEQFF
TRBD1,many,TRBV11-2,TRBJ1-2,TGTGCCAGCAGCTTAGAGCGGGACAGGAGGTATGGCTACACCTTC,CASSLERDRRYGYTF
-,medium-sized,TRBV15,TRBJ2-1,TGTGCCACCAGCGATAGGGGGTACAATGAGCAGTTCTTC,CATSDRGYNEQFF
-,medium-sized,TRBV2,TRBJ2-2,TGTGCCAGCAGTGAATCGTATGGGGAGCTGTTTTTT,CASSESYGELFF
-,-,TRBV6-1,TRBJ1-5,TGTGCCAGCAGGACCGGGCCCCGAGGACAGCCCCAGCATTTT,CASRTGPRGQPQHF
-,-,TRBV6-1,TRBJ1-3,TGTGCCAGCAGCGAAGGGACAACCTCTGGAAACACCATATATTTT,CASSEGTTSGNTIYF
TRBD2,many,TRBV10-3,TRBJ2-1,TGTGCCATCAGTGATTCCGGACTAGCGGTCTACAATGAGCAGTTCTTC,CAISDSGLAVYNEQFF
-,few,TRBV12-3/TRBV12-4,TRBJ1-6,TGTGCCAGCACCCGGTCGGCCTCAAATTCACCCCTCCACTTT,CASTRSASNSPLHF
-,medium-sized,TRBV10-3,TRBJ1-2,TGTGCCATCAGTGAGTCAGGTGCACAGGGTGTGGGTGGCTACACCTTC,CAISESGAQGVGGYTF
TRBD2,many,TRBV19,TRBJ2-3,TGTGCCAGTAGTCTGCAAGCGGGATTTTCAGCAGATACGCAGTATTTT,CASSLQAGFSADTQYF
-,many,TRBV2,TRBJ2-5,TGTGCCAGCAGTGAATCTGGGGGCCGTAGGGTAGAGACCCAGTACTTC,CASSESGGRRVETQYF
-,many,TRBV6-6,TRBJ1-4,TGTGCCAGCAGTTACTCCCCTGACAGCACTGAAAAACTGTTTTTT,CASSYSPDSTEKLFF
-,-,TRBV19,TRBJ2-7,TGTGCCAGTAGTACCCCGGTACCCTCGGACGAGCAGTACTTC,CASSTPVPSDEQYF
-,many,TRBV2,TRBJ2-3,TGTGCCAGCAGTGAGGGTACGCAGTATTTT,CASSEGTQYF
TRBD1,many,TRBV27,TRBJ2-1,TGTGCCAGCAGTTCCCCCTTACAGGGGGGAGGATACAATGAGCAGTTCTTC,CASSSPLQGGGYNEQFF
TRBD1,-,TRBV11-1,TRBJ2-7,TGTGCCAGCAGCCCGAAGGGACAGGGTGACTCCTACGAGCAGTACTTC,CASSPKGQGDSYEQYF
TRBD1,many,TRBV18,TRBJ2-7,TGTGCCAGCTCACCCTCGGGACAGATGAGCTCCTACGAGCAGTACTTC,CASSPSGQMSSYEQYF
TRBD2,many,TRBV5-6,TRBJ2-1,TGTGCCAGCAGCCCGGGACTAGCGGGAGGGCAGTACAATGAGCAGTTCTTC,CASSPGLAGGQYNEQFF
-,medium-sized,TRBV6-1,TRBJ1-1,TGTGCCAGCAACCATAACACCGGGTGGGACACTGAAGCTTTCTTT,CASNHNTGWDTEAFF
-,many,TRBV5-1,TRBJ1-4,TGCGCCAGCAGGAGTGGGGCAACTAATGAAAAACTGTTTTTT,CASRSGATNEKLFF
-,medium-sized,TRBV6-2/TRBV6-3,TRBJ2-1,TGTGCCAGCAGGGCTGGCTCCTACAATGAGCAGTTCTTC,CASRAGSYNEQFF
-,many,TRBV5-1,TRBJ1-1,TGCGCCAGCAGCTTGAGGACGAACACTGAAGCTTTCTTT,CASSLRTNTEAFF
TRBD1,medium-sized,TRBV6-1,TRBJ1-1,TGTGCCAGCAGTCAACCGGGACAGTGGGGCACTGAAGCTTTCTTT,CASSQPGQWGTEAFF
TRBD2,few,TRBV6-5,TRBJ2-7,TGTGCCAGCAGTTGGGAGGGGAGGACGGCCGAGCAGTACTTC,CASSWEGRTAEQYF
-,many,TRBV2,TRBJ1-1,TGTGGGGGGGCAGGGAATCGGGGCACTGAAGCTTTCTTT,CGGAGNRGTEAFF
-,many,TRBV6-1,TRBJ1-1,TGTGCCAGCTCCCGGAAGGGCACTGAAGCTTTCTTT,CASSRKGTEAFF
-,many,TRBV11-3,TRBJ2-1,TGTGCCAGCAGCTTAGTCTGGACAGCCAAGGTCTACAATGAGCAGTTCTTC,CASSLVWTAKVYNEQFF
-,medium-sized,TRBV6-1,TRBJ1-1,TGTGCCAGCTCAGGGATCCAGGGGAGCGCCACTGAAGCTTTCTTT,CASSGIQGSATEAFF
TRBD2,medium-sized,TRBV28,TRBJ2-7,TGTGCCAGCAGCTCAACTGGAGCGGGAGTGGAGGAGCAGTACTTC,CASSSTGAGVEEQYF